This T cell receptor (beta chain) originates from a study of CD8+ T cells in alopecia areata. As for the study in general: C3H/HeJ graft donors with spontaneous alopecia, aged about 6-12 months, supplied skin that was transplanted onto female C3H/HeJ mice aged about 6-11 weeks.

A panel of CD4, CD8alpha, NKG2D, NKG2ACE and other markers served to sort pooled cutaneous lymph node cells. Regarding the study as a whole: The study also sequences resident alphabeta T cells of normal skin in scalp samples. Patients displayed less clarity in TCR sharing than mice, a finding possibly related to HLA.

Extracted RNA was reverse transcribed, and the resulting cDNA served as sequencing template. The table came from immunoSEQ multiplex PCR; TCRdb's copy has only in-frame clones and leaves some out. The repertoire consists of over 250,000 clones, none detected only once. This CDR3 has 13 amino acids. Trimming cost V 1 base and J 6 bases, with 7 bases left between them. The germline CDR1 and CDR2 sequences are NSHNY and SYGAGN. As to this clone: Its antigen is currently unknown. Gene labels here are mouse ones. The read stops 4 residues short of the end of the CDR3; the missing end is completed from the germline J gene.

Source material: CD4+ T cells sorted from a lymph node. This receptor was obtained from a C3H/HeJ mouse with alopecia areata. As its MHC haplotype, the strain has H2-k. This rearrangement joins TRBV13-1 to TRBJ2-2; TRBD1 might be the D (6 bases). CDR3 loop: CASSDPGAGQLYF. The part of the CDR3 DNA that was read is TGTGCCAGCAGTGATCCAGGGGCCGGG.